The clone carrying this T cell receptor (beta chain) was seen only a few times. Its cognate antigen is unknown. The data are from a study of blood T cells in healthy people across ages. Whole-study findings and limits: Donors of long life had a larger count of naive CD4+ cells and greater diversity than aged donors. Significant beta diversity loss was already apparent by age around 36, declining roughly linearly.

Primed by a sample-barcoded 5' primer and a J-beta primer mix, a second PCR proceeded for about 7 to 11 cycles. From the 5' RACE reads, TCRdb called clonotypes with MiXCR, one entry per CDR3 protein. The top ten clones hold roughly 17% of a sample with 870,000 or so distinct CDR3 sequences, roughly 26% of them seen once. Staff drew ten milliliters of peripheral blood from each donor. Germline V gene sequence: CDR1 MNHEY, CDR2 SMNVEV (reference sequence). The V and J ends lost 8 bases and 3 bases respectively, with 11 bases between them. This CDR3 spans 13 amino acids. This clonotype was obtained from a woman aged 80 or over in good health. The gene calls are TRBV27 and TRBJ1-5, with a tentative D call TRBD1 (5 bases). Input material: blood. CDR3 coding DNA: TGTGCCAGCCGGGACGGCTTCAATCAGCCCCAGCATTTT. Amino acids: CASRDGFNQPQHF.